The clone carrying this T cell receptor beta chain came up a few times. What it binds is unknown. The source of the sample is a study of OX40 agonist ivuxolimab in advanced cancers. Study in general: Every patient in dose escalation had hepatocellular carcinoma, melanoma, renal cell or head and neck cancer.

Study outcomes and limitations: By week 6 at 0.1 to 3.0 mg/kg, blood CD4+ and CD8+ T cells had expanded clonally. Average numbers of expanded clones were greater in CD8+ T cells than in CD4+.

Per germline, CDR1 MNHEY and CDR2 SMNVEV (reference sequence). The CDR3 has 15 amino acids. V dropped 8 bases and J dropped 5 bases, with 21 bases sitting between them. Profiled with immunoSEQ multiplex PCR; TCRdb holds only in-frame clones, not every one. The sample lists about 83,000 clones, 70% to 90% occurring once. The V gene is TRBV27, the J gene TRBJ1-1; the D gene is possibly TRBD1 (6 bases). Sequencing was performed on CD4+ or CD8+ T cells sorted from blood, taken in a trial of the OX40 agonist ivuxolimab. This clonotype originated in an adult with an advanced solid tumor such as melanoma, head and neck, liver or kidney cancer. Written as DNA, the CDR3 is TGTGCCAGCGGACCCGGTGGGACAAGACGTACTGAAGCTTTCTTT. It yields the protein CASGPGGTRRTEAFF.